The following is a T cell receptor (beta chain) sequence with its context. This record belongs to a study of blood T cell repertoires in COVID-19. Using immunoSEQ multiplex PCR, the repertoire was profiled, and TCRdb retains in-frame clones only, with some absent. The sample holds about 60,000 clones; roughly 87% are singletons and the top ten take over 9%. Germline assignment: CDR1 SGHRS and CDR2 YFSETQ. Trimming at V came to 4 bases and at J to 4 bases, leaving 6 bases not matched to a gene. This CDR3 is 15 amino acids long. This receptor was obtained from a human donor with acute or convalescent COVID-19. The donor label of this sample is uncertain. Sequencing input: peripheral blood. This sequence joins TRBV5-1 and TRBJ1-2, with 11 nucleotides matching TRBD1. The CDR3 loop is CASSIGQGAPYGYTF. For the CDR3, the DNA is TGCGCCAGCAGCATCGGACAGGGGGCCCCCTATGGCTACACCTTC.